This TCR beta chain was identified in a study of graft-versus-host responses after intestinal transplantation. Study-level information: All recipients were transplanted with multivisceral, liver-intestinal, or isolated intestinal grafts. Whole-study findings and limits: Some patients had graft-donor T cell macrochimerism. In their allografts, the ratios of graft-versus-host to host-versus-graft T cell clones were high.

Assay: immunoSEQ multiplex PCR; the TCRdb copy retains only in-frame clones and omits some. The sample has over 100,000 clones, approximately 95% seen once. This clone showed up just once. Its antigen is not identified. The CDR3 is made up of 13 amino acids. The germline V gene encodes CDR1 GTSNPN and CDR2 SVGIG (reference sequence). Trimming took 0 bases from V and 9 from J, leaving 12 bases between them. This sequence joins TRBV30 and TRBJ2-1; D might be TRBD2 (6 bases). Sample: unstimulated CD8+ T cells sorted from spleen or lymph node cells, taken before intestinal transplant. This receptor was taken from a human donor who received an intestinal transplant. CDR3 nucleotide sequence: TGTGCCTGGAGTGTTGGGAACGGGGGTGAGCAGTTCTTC. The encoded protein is CAWSVGNGGEQFF.